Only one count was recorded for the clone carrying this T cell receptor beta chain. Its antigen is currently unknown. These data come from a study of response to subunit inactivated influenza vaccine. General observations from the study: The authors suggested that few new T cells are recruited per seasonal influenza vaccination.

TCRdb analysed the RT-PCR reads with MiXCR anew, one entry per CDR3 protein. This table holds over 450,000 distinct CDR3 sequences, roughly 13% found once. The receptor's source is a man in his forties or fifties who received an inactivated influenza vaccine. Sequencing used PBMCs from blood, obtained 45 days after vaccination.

In DNA, the CDR3 is TGCAGCGTTGATCGGCCCTCGAGAGCGACTAGCGGGAACGAGCAGTTCTTC. Protein product: CSVDRPSRATSGNEQFF. The chain carries TRBV29-1 and TRBJ2-1; TRBD2 matches 11 bases. Trimming at V came to 3 bases and at J to 10 bases, leaving 17 bases not matched to a gene. Germline V gene lookup returns CDR1 SQVTM and CDR2 ANQGSEA. The CDR3 has 17 residues.